What follows describes a single T cell receptor (beta chain). The antigen remains unidentified. TCRdb's copy holds only in-frame clones and misses some; the assay was immunoSEQ multiplex PCR. Of some 86,000 clones in the sample, 80% to 95% are singletons; the top ten hold approximately 3.8%. The validation cohort, a group of over a hundred subjects, included the donors and was separate from the approximately 670-subject first cohort. This entry is derived from a study of cytomegalovirus exposure and HLA in healthy donors. Study-wide results and caveats: Most TCRs appeared rarely, but some public TCRs recurred in many donors. In vitro work confirmed that three CMV-associated chains recognize CMV antigens. Investigators reported 150 to 200 TCR beta chains as tied to cytomegalovirus.

The receptor's source is a woman aged 30 to 39 in good health and CMV-seronegative. Sequences were obtained from PBMCs.

The chain's CDR3 is CASRVGDSELRGYTF. The CDR3 nucleotides are TGTGCCAGCAGAGTAGGGGACAGCGAACTTAGAGGCTACACCTTC. The chain links TRBV27 to TRBJ1-2; 7 bases align to TRBD1. CDR3 length equals 15 residues. Looked up from germline, CDR1 is MNHEY and CDR2 is SMNVEV (reference sequence). Losses at the gene ends were 6 bases for V and 8 bases for J; bases not matched to a gene: 15.